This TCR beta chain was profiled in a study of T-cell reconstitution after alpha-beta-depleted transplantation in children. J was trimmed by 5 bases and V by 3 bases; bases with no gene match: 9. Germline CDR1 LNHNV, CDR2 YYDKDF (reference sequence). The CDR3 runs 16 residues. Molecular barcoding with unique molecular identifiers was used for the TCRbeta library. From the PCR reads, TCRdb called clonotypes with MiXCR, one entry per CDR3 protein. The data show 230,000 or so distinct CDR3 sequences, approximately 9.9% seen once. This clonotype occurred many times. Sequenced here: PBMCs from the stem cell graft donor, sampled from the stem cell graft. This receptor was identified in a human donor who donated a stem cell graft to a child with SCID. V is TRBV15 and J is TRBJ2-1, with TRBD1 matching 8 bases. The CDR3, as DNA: TGTGCCACCAGCAGGGGCCTTGACAGGGGTGACAATGAGCAGTTCTTC. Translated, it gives CATSRGLDRGDNEQFF.